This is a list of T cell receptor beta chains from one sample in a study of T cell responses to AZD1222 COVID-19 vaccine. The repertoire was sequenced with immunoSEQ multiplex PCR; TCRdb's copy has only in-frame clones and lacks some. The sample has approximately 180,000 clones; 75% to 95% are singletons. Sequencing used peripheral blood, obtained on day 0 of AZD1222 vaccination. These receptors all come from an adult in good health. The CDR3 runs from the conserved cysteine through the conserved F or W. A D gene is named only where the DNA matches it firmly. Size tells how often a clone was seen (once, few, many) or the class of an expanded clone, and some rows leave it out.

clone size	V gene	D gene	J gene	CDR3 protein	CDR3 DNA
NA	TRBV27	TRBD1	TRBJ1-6	CATTGVSPNSPLHF	TGTGCCACTACAGGGGTATCTCCAAATTCACCCCTCCACTTT
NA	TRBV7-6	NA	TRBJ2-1	CASSLGQASSYNEQFF	TGTGCCAGCAGCTTAGGTCAGGCTAGCTCCTACAATGAGCAGTTCTTC
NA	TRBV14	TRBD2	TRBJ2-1	CASSQGLAGNHEQFF	TGTGCCAGCAGCCAAGGTCTAGCGGGGAACCATGAGCAGTTCTTC
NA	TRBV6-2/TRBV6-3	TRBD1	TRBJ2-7	CASSYTPGDRGPYEQYF	TGTGCCAGCAGTTACACCCCCGGGGACAGGGGGCCTTACGAGCAGTACTTC
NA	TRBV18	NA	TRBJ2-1	CASSPPSQGRVNEQFF	TGTGCCAGCTCACCACCGTCGCAGGGAAGGGTCAATGAGCAGTTCTTC
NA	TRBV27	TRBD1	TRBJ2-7	CASSHTGGDYEQYF	TGTGCCAGCAGCCACACAGGGGGCGACTACGAGCAGTACTTC
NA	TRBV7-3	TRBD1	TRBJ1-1	CASSLDRRGTEAFF	TGTGCCAGCAGCTTGGACAGGAGGGGAACTGAAGCTTTCTTT
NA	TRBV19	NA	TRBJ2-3	CASSIGQGTDTQYF	TGTGCCAGTAGTATTGGGCAGGGCACAGATACGCAGTATTTT
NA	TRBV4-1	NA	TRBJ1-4	CASRVVGRDSANEKLFF	TGCGCCAGCAGAGTGGTGGGAAGGGACTCGGCTAATGAAAAACTGTTTTTT
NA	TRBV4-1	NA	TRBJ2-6	CASSQVAAGANVLTF	TGCGCCAGCAGCCAAGTGGCGGCTGGGGCCAACGTCCTGACTTTC
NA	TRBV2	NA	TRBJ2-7	CASSVESGPHEQYF	TGTGCCAGCAGTGTGGAGTCAGGGCCGCACGAGCAGTACTTC
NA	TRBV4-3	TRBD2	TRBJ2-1	CASSQETSGFYNEQFF	TGCGCCAGCAGCCAAGAGACTAGCGGATTCTACAATGAGCAGTTCTTC
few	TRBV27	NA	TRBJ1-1	CASSSPPVNTEAFF	TGTGCCAGCAGTTCCCCCCCAGTGAACACTGAAGCTTTCTTT
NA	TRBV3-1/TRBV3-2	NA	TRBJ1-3	CASSHQRAGSGNTIYF	TGTGCCAGCAGCCACCAGCGAGCAGGCTCTGGAAACACCATATATTTT
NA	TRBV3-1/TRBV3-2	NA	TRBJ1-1	CASSQGEGNTEAFF	TGTGCCAGCAGCCAGGGCGAGGGGAACACTGAAGCTTTCTTT
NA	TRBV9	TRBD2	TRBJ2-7	CASSAGGYEQYF	TGTGCCAGCAGCGCGGGAGGTTACGAGCAGTACTTC
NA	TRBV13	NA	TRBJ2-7	CASSLWGSSYEQYF	TGTGCCAGCAGCTTATGGGGGAGCTCCTACGAGCAGTACTTC
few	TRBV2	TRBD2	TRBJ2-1	CASSEGLAYNEQFF	TGTGCCAGCAGTGAGGGACTAGCTTACAATGAGCAGTTCTTC
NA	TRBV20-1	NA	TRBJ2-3	CSASGVGQGTDTQYF	TGCAGTGCTAGTGGGGTGGGGCAGGGAACAGATACGCAGTATTTT
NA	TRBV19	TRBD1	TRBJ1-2	CASSPGTGLVYTF	TGTGCCAGTAGCCCCGGGACAGGGCTTGTATACACCTTC
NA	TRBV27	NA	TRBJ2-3	CASSYIGLRATDTQYF	TGTGCCAGCAGTTATATCGGGCTCCGAGCCACAGATACGCAGTATTTT
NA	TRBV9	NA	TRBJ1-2	CASSVAATSDYGYTF	TGTGCCAGCAGCGTAGCGGCGACTTCGGACTATGGCTACACCTTC
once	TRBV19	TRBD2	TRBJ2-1	CASSIGTGGSYNEQFF	TGTGCCAGTAGTATAGGGACGGGGGGGTCCTACAATGAGCAGTTCTTC
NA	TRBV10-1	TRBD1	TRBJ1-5	CASGDRDRVDQPQHF	TGCGCCAGCGGGGACCGGGACAGGGTGGACCAGCCCCAGCATTTT
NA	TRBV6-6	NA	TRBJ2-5	CASSSQETQYF	TGTGCCAGCAGTTCACAAGAGACCCAGTACTTC
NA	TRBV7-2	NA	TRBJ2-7	CASSLNTGPQYF	TGTGCCAGCAGCTTAAATACGGGACCACAGTACTTC
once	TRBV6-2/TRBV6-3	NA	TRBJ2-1	CASSYSAGETPYNEQFF	TGTGCCAGCAGTTACTCAGCAGGGGAAACCCCCTACAATGAGCAGTTCTTC
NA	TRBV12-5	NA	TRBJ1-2	CASGLPAHRDGYTF	TGTGCTAGTGGTTTGCCCGCCCACAGGGACGGCTACACCTTC
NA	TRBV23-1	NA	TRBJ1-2	CASSQSKGFDYGYTF	TGCGCCAGCAGTCAATCGAAGGGGTTCGACTATGGCTACACCTTC
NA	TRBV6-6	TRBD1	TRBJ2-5	CASSYSRTGKETQYF	TGTGCCAGCAGTTACTCGCGGACAGGGAAAGAGACCCAGTACTTC